Detailed here is one T cell receptor beta chain. Its cognate antigen is unknown. The sample is drawn from a study of T cell clusters in autoimmune cytopenias. Study-wide results and limits: Primary autoimmune cytopenia patients appeared to lack physiological T cell clusters present in healthy donors.

CDR3 length: 14 amino acids. CDR1 MNHEY and CDR2 SMNVEV come from the germline V gene (reference sequence). TRB was amplified from 250 ng of peripheral blood genomic DNA per sample. TRB rearrangements were amplified by touch-down multiplex PCR with mixed TRB-A/B primers. TCRdb re-called the multiplex PCR reads and shows each CDR3 protein once, DNA omitted. Its table lists 6,800 or so distinct CDR3 sequences. The same sample was also used in a study of T cell repertoires in aging, cancer and after chemotherapy. That source adds: Healthy donor repertoires were recorded over several months to years and showed clear clonal overlap. About 9.1 million TCR reads were in the whole dataset. Median generation probability rose over the chemotherapy interval in each cancer cohort, suggesting rebound thymic output.

The clonotype comes from a human donor in good health. Sequenced: peripheral blood. The chain has TRBV27 and TRBJ2-7; TCRdb proposes TRBD1, but this gene call is untestable without DNA. The CDR3 loop reads CASSLSQGGYEQYF.